This T cell receptor beta chain was recovered during a study of blood T cell repertoires in COVID-19. About the study: COVID-19 samples collected from the United States, Italy and Spain covered acute and convalescent phases. T cells, B-cell-depleted T cells, or PBMCs supplied cDNA or gDNA.

Assay used: immunoSEQ multiplex PCR; TCRdb lists only in-frame clones, some missing. This table holds 390,000 or so clones, around 87% found once. Seattle researchers signed up patients amid active infection and tracked them longitudinally. Germline V gives CDR1 MNHEY, CDR2 SMNVEV (reference sequence). The CDR3 spans 14 residues. With 8 bases removed from V and 6 bases from J, the gap between germline ends came to 20 bases. This receptor was obtained from a woman aged 25 to 39 with COVID-19, enrolled during active disease. The chain joins TRBV27 to TRBJ2-7; D is perhaps TRBD2 (7 bases). The material sequenced was peripheral blood. The CDR3 sequence is CASGGGAQPLEQYF. DNA of the CDR3: TGTGCCAGCGGAGGGGGGGCACAACCTCTCGAGCAGTACTTC.